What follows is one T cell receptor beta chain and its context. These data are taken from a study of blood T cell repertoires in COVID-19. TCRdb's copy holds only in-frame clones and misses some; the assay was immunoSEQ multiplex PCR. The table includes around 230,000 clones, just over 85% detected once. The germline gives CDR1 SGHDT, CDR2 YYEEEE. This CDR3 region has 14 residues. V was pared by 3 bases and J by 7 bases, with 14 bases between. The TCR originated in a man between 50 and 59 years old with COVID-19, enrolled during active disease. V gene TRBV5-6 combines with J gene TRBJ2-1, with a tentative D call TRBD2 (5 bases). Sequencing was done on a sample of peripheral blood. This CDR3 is CASSYVGRGNEQFF. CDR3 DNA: TGTGCCAGCAGCTACGTAGGCCGGGGAAATGAGCAGTTCTTC.